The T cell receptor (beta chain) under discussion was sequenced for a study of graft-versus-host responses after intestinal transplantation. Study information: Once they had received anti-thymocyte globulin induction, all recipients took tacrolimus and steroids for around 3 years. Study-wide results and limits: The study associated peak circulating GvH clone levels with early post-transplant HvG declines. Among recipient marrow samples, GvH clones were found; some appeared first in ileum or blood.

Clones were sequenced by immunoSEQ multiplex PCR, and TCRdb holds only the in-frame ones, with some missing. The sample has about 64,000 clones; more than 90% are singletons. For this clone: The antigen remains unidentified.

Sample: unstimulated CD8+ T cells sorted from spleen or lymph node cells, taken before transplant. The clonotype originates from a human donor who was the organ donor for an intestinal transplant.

The CDR3 DNA reads as TGTGCCAGCAGCTTTCTAGCGGGAGGGCCTCGGGAGACCCAGTACTTC. Its translation is CASSFLAGGPRETQYF. The chain joins TRBV5-6 to TRBJ2-5; 12 bases match TRBD2. CDR3 length equals 16 residues. Losses at the gene ends were 2 bases for V and 5 bases for J; bases not matched to a gene: 7. Per germline, CDR1 SGHDT and CDR2 YYEEEE.